A selection of T cell receptor beta chains follows, all from one sample in a study of tumour-infiltrating T cells in Burkitt lymphoma. Libraries were prepared by immunoSEQ multiplex PCR; TCRdb keeps only in-frame clonotypes and omits some of them. The data hold 13,000 to 15,000 clones, with about 85% observed a single time. Sequenced: tumor tissue. The origin of the receptors is a human donor with diffuse large B-cell lymphoma. The CDR3 runs from the conserved cysteine through the conserved F or W. D genes are given only for firm matches. Some rows have no size entry. The others give once, few or many, or a class for an expanded clone.

V: TRBV19; size: -; J: TRBJ2-1; D: -; DNA: TGTGCCAGTAGTAACACAGGGAATAATGAGCAGTTCTTC; CDR3: CASSNTGNNEQFF
V: TRBV27; size: -; J: TRBJ2-7; D: -; DNA: TGTGCCAGCAGTCTAACAGGTTTCGCCTACGAGCAGTACTTC; CDR3: CASSLTGFAYEQYF
V: TRBV5-8; size: -; J: TRBJ1-3; D: -; DNA: TGTGCCAGCAAATACTATAGCTGGACAGCCAGCTCTGGAAACACCATATATTTT; CDR3: CASKYYSWTASSGNTIYF
V: TRBV5-6; size: -; J: TRBJ2-1; D: TRBD1; DNA: TGTGCCAGCAGCTGGAGGCCCCCCAGGGACAGCTCCTACAATGAGCAGTTCTTC; CDR3: CASSWRPPRDSSYNEQFF
V: TRBV5-1; size: -; J: TRBJ1-4; D: TRBD1; DNA: TGCGCCAGCAGCCTCTCTTCCGAGACAGGGAGCGAAAAACTGTTTTTT; CDR3: CASSLSSETGSEKLFF
V: TRBV14; size: once; J: TRBJ1-6; D: -; DNA: TGTGCCAGCAGCCAAGAGGCGGTCTCACCCCTCCACTTT; CDR3: CASSQEAVSPLHF
V: TRBV7-2; size: -; J: TRBJ2-1; D: TRBD2; DNA: TGTGCCAGCAGCTTAGCGGGAGGGCCACATGAGCAGTTCTTC; CDR3: CASSLAGGPHEQFF
V: TRBV19; size: -; J: TRBJ1-5; D: TRBD1; DNA: TGTGCCAGTAGTATTGGGGGGACAGGGAGGGGTCAGCCCCAGCATTTT; CDR3: CASSIGGTGRGQPQHF
V: TRBV18; size: -; J: TRBJ2-1; D: -; DNA: TGTGCCAGCTCACCACGAGAGGAGCAGTTCTTC; CDR3: CASSPREEQFF
V: TRBV27; size: -; J: TRBJ2-7; D: -; DNA: TGTGCCAGCAGTTTATGGTCCTCGGGGGAGCAGTACTTC; CDR3: CASSLWSSGEQYF
V: TRBV7-9; size: once; J: TRBJ2-3; D: TRBD1; DNA: TGTGCCAGCAGCTTAGGGACAGGAAGCACAGATACGCAGTATTTT; CDR3: CASSLGTGSTDTQYF
V: TRBV5-6; size: -; J: TRBJ1-1; D: -; DNA: TGTGCCAGCAGCTTGGCTGGGCAGAACACTGAAGCTTTCTTT; CDR3: CASSLAGQNTEAFF
V: TRBV5-8; size: few; J: TRBJ1-5; D: TRBD1; DNA: TGTGCCAGCAGCTTGATTTTTGGGACAGGGTTCGATCAGCCCCAGCATTTT; CDR3: CASSLIFGTGFDQPQHF
V: TRBV13; size: -; J: TRBJ2-7; D: -; DNA: TGTGCCAGCAGCTTAGGCGGTCAGGGAGGCTACGAGCAGTACTTC; CDR3: CASSLGGQGGYEQYF
V: TRBV9; size: -; J: TRBJ1-1; D: -; DNA: TGTGCCAGCAGCCCCCCGGGGGACACTGAAGCTTTCTTT; CDR3: CASSPPGDTEAFF
V: TRBV6-5; size: -; J: TRBJ1-3; D: -; DNA: TGTGCCAGCAGTTACTCAGTCAAAGAAAGAAACACCATATATTTT; CDR3: CASSYSVKERNTIYF
V: TRBV7-8; size: -; J: TRBJ2-1; D: -; DNA: TGTGCCAGCAGCTTAGCACCCTACAATGAGCAGTTCTTC; CDR3: CASSLAPYNEQFF
V: TRBV9; size: -; J: TRBJ2-1; D: TRBD2; DNA: TGTGCCAGCAGCGCTAGCGGGGAGAGCTACAATGAGCAGTTCTTC; CDR3: CASSASGESYNEQFF
V: TRBV4-1; size: -; J: TRBJ1-1; D: -; DNA: TGCGCCAGCAGCCAAGAACGGGGAGGAAGCACTGAAGCTTTCTTT; CDR3: CASSQERGGSTEAFF
V: TRBV5-4; size: -; J: TRBJ1-2; D: TRBD1; DNA: TGTGCCAGCAGCCGAAACGGACAGGGGGCTGGCTACACCTTC; CDR3: CASSRNGQGAGYTF
V: TRBV27; size: -; J: TRBJ2-7; D: -; DNA: TGTGCCAGCAGTAAAAACAGAGTTGCGTCCTACGAGCAGTACTTC; CDR3: CASSKNRVASYEQYF
V: TRBV15; size: -; J: TRBJ2-3; D: TRBD2; DNA: TGTGCCACCAGCCCCCGGGGGGCAGATACGCAGTATTTT; CDR3: CATSPRGADTQYF
V: TRBV4-1; size: -; J: TRBJ2-7; D: TRBD2; DNA: TGCGCCAGCAGCCAACTAGCGGATAGCTCCTACGAGCAGTACTTC; CDR3: CASSQLADSSYEQYF
V: TRBV7-9; size: -; J: TRBJ1-1; D: TRBD1; DNA: TGTGCCAGCAGCTCGTGGGACAGCCAGAACACTGAAGCTTTCTTT; CDR3: CASSSWDSQNTEAFF
V: TRBV5-6; size: -; J: TRBJ2-1; D: -; DNA: TGTGCCAGCAGCTTGTTGAGAGACAGAGTAAACAATGAGCGGTTCTTC; CDR3: CASSLLRDRVNNERFF
V: TRBV9; size: -; J: TRBJ2-1; D: TRBD2; DNA: TGTGCCAGCAGCGTAGAAGGACTAGCATCCAATGAGCAGTTCTTC; CDR3: CASSVEGLASNEQFF
V: TRBV5-6; size: -; J: TRBJ2-3; D: -; DNA: TGTGCCAGCAGCATCACAGATACGCAGTATTTT; CDR3: CASSITDTQYF
V: TRBV11-2; size: -; J: TRBJ2-2; D: -; DNA: TGTGCCAGTTCAACCGGGGAGCTGTTTTTT; CDR3: CASSTGELFF
V: TRBV27; size: -; J: TRBJ1-2; D: TRBD1; DNA: TGTGCCAGCAGTTTTAGTATTGGGACAGGTTTGTCCTATGGCTACACCTTC; CDR3: CASSFSIGTGLSYGYTF
V: TRBV27; size: -; J: TRBJ1-5; D: -; DNA: TGTGCCAGCAGTTTGCTGGGAACAGGGCGGAATCAGCCCCAGCATTTT; CDR3: CASSLLGTGRNQPQHF
V: TRBV10-3; size: -; J: TRBJ2-7; D: TRBD1; DNA: TGTGCCATCAGTGAGTCTGGGACAGCGAACTACGAGCAGTACTTC; CDR3: CAISESGTANYEQYF
V: TRBV7-6; size: once; J: TRBJ2-2; D: TRBD2; DNA: TGTGCCAGCAGCCCGGGAGGGCCGGTCGGGGAGCTGTTTTTT; CDR3: CASSPGGPVGELFF
V: TRBV5-6; size: -; J: TRBJ1-1; D: -; DNA: TGTGCCAGCAGCCCCTTCTCACAGGGAACTGAAGCTTTCTTT; CDR3: CASSPFSQGTEAFF
V: TRBV18; size: few; J: TRBJ1-1; D: -; DNA: TGTGCCAGCTCTACAGGGTTCCCTGAAGCTTTCTTT; CDR3: CASSTGFPEAFF
V: TRBV28; size: -; J: TRBJ2-7; D: -; DNA: TGTGCCAGCAGTCCGACGGGCAAAAAAGGAGCCTACGAGCAGTACTTC; CDR3: CASSPTGKKGAYEQYF
V: TRBV7-9; size: -; J: TRBJ2-7; D: -; DNA: TGTGCCAGCGGGGAAGGTCCCTACGAGCAGTACTTC; CDR3: CASGEGPYEQYF
V: TRBV13; size: -; J: TRBJ2-3; D: -; DNA: TGTGCCAGCAGCTTAGCTTCCTCGGATACGCAGTATTTT; CDR3: CASSLASSDTQYF
V: TRBV5-1; size: once; J: TRBJ2-7; D: -; DNA: TGCGCCAGCAGCTCGACCGGGATATCCTACGAGCAGTACTTC; CDR3: CASSSTGISYEQYF
V: TRBV14; size: -; J: TRBJ1-1; D: -; DNA: TGTGCCAGCAGCCAGGATGTAGCGGGATGGAACACTGAAGCTTTCTTT; CDR3: CASSQDVAGWNTEAFF
V: TRBV27; size: -; J: TRBJ1-4; D: TRBD1; DNA: TGTGCCAGCAGCCATTACCGGGACAGCTACGAGGCAACTAATGAAAAACTGTTTTTT; CDR3: CASSHYRDSYEATNEKLFF
V: TRBV9; size: -; J: TRBJ1-2; D: -; DNA: TGTGCCAGCAGCGTAGCAGGTGGGGAGGGCTATGGCTACACCTTC; CDR3: CASSVAGGEGYGYTF
V: TRBV7-2; size: few; J: TRBJ1-2; D: -; DNA: TGTGCCAGCAGCTCCGAGACCAGGGCCTATGGCTACACCTTC; CDR3: CASSSETRAYGYTF
V: TRBV6-6; size: -; J: TRBJ2-1; D: TRBD2; DNA: TGTGCCACAAACCTAGCGGGCAACAATGAGCAGTTCTTC; CDR3: CATNLAGNNEQFF